The clone carrying this T cell receptor beta chain is medium-sized. Its cognate antigen is unknown. The sample belongs to a study of metastatic and nonmetastatic thyroid tumors. Study at large: Patients with malignant and benign thyroid disease provided blood and tumor or nodule tissue, whose repertoires were compared.

Whole-study results and caveats: The study reportedly found significantly higher TCR beta diversity in malignant thyroid tumors than benign nodules, in blood and tumor.

Every patient was untreated before thyroid surgery. Per germline, CDR1 KGHDR and CDR2 SFDVKD. V dropped 4 bases and J dropped 5; count of bases not matched to a gene: 6. The CDR3 covers 15 residues. Original analysis: Between-group CDR3 differences, defined by clinicopathological status, yielded a distant-metastasis classifier for papillary thyroid cancer. TCRdb re-analyzed the PCR reads using MiXCR. The V and J calls follow TCRdb's processing rather than the paper's. The sample has 11,000 or so clones, 27% seen once. Sequencing was carried out using adjacent normal tissue. The receptor was isolated from a male donor with papillary thyroid cancer or a benign thyroid nodule (not recorded which). Some clones in this sample may be carry-over from other donors' samples. The rearrangement links TRBV24-1 to TRBJ2-1, with 8 bases fitting TRBD2. CDR3 region: CATSEAIAGNNEQFF. CDR3 nucleotides: TGTGCCACCAGTGAGGCAATAGCGGGGAACAATGAGCAGTTCTTC.